A selection of T cell receptor beta chains follows, all from one sample in a study of shared clonotypes between healthy human individuals. Method: immunoSEQ multiplex PCR; TCRdb's copy keeps in-frame clones and lacks some. The repertoire includes around 1.1 million clones, approximately 80% of them detected once, and 0.61% sits in the top ten. Source material: memory CD4+ T cells from PBMCs. The receptor source for this set is a man between 18 and 35 years old in good health. Some clones in this sample may be carry-over from other donors' samples. The CDR3 runs from the conserved cysteine through the conserved F or W. Each record gives: V gene, J gene, clone size, D gene, CDR3 DNA, CDR3 protein. D genes are given only for firm matches. The listing skips clone size in some rows; elsewhere it reads once, few, many or a size class.

TRBV28,TRBJ1-2,-,-,TGTGCCAGCAGTTTATTCCCTCCAGGTTCCCGCTATGGCTACACCTTC,CASSLFPPGSRYGYTF
TRBV11-2,TRBJ2-7,few,TRBD1,TGTGCCAGCAGCCCCTGGACAGGGGGCTCCGACGAGCAGTACTTC,CASSPWTGGSDEQYF
TRBV27,TRBJ2-7,-,-,TGTGCCAGCAAAGGAGGCCTCAGCTCCTACGAGCAGTACTTC,CASKGGLSSYEQYF
TRBV30,TRBJ2-2,-,-,TGTGCCTGGAGCGAGGGGATGGCGAACACCGGGGAGCTGTTTTTT,CAWSEGMANTGELFF
TRBV9,TRBJ1-2,-,-,TGTGCCAGCAGCACCACTGGGACCTATGGCTACACCTTC,CASSTTGTYGYTF
TRBV20-1,TRBJ2-7,once,-,TGCAGTGCTAGAGGGAACGAGCAGTACTTC,CSARGNEQYF
TRBV7-6,TRBJ2-1,-,TRBD2,TGTGCCAGCAGCTTAGTTTTCGCGGGAGGACACAATGAGCAGTTCTTC,CASSLVFAGGHNEQFF
TRBV19,TRBJ1-2,-,-,TGTGCCAGTAGTATCGTGTGGCAGCCCTATGGCTACACCTTC,CASSIVWQPYGYTF
TRBV18,TRBJ1-1,few,TRBD1,TGTGCCAGCTCTTCGGACAGGGCGAACACTGAAGCTTTCTTT,CASSSDRANTEAFF
TRBV11-2,TRBJ2-2,once,TRBD1,TGTGCCAGCAGCCGGGACAGCCTAAACACCGGGGAGCTGTTTTTT,CASSRDSLNTGELFF
TRBV7-9,TRBJ2-6,-,-,TGTGCCGGGACTCGCTCTGGGGCCAACGTCCTGACTTTC,CAGTRSGANVLTF
TRBV2,TRBJ2-7,-,TRBD2,TGTGCCAGCAGTGAAGTGCGGGAGTCCGAGCAGTACTTC,CASSEVRESEQYF
TRBV7-2,TRBJ2-1,few,TRBD2,TGTGCCAGCAGCTCGTACGTGGGAGGGCTCAATGAGCAGTTCTTC,CASSSYVGGLNEQFF
TRBV2,TRBJ2-5,-,-,TGTGCCACCTCGAGTGGGAGGCAAGAGACCCAGTACTTC,CATSSGRQETQYF
TRBV30,TRBJ1-2,-,TRBD1,TGTGCCTGGGCGGGACAGGAAAACTATGGCTACACCTTC,CAWAGQENYGYTF
TRBV18,TRBJ1-1,once,TRBD1,TGTGCCAGCTCACCGTTGCAGGGGGGAAGACGTACTGAAGCTTTCTTT,CASSPLQGGRRTEAFF
TRBV7-2,TRBJ1-2,-,-,TGTGCCAGCAGCTCCCCCAGATATGGCTACACCTTC,CASSSPRYGYTF
TRBV5-4,TRBJ1-2,-,TRBD1,TGTGCCAGCAGCTTGTGGCAGGGGGACGGCTACACCTTC,CASSLWQGDGYTF
TRBV27,TRBJ2-1,-,-,TGTGCCAGCAGTTTTCTGAGGCCGCTTTGGAATGAGCAGTTCTTC,CASSFLRPLWNEQFF
TRBV5-1,TRBJ1-1,-,-,TGCGCCAGCAGCTTGGGTGGGGCCAGGGGCACTGAAGCTTTCTTT,CASSLGGARGTEAFF
TRBV30,TRBJ2-5,many,-,TGTGCCTGGAGTAGAACTAGTGGGGAGACCCAGTACTTC,CAWSRTSGETQYF
TRBV7-2,TRBJ2-2,-,TRBD2,TGTGCCAGCAGCTTAGTTGGCCCCTGGACTAGCGGGATTAGCGGGGAGCTGTTTTTT,CASSLVGPWTSGISGELFF
TRBV28,TRBJ2-1,-,TRBD1,TGTGCCAGCAGTTTGACAGGGTCGAATGAGCAGTTCTTC,CASSLTGSNEQFF
TRBV2,TRBJ2-7,-,-,TGTGCCAGCAGTGAAGCGACGGCGGGAAACTACTACGAGCAGTACTTC,CASSEATAGNYYEQYF
TRBV28,TRBJ2-1,-,TRBD2,TGTGCCAGCAGTTTACAGGGACTAGTTGTTAATGAGCAGTTCTTC,CASSLQGLVVNEQFF
TRBV28,TRBJ1-2,many,TRBD1,TGTGCCAGCAGTCTCACAGGGGGTGGTGGCTACACCTTC,CASSLTGGGGYTF
TRBV6-1,TRBJ2-7,-,-,TGTGCCAGCACCCTGGGGCGGACGAGCTCCTACGAGCAGTACTTC,CASTLGRTSSYEQYF
TRBV9,TRBJ1-1,-,-,TGTGCCAGCAGCCCATGGACATTTAAGAACACTGAAGCTTTCTTT,CASSPWTFKNTEAFF
TRBV2,TRBJ2-5,-,-,TGTGCCAGCACCTATCTAACCCACCAAGAGACCCAGTACTTC,CASTYLTHQETQYF
TRBV7-2,TRBJ1-1,-,-,TGTGCCAGCAGCTCACTCAATTACCTCACTGAAGCTTTCTTT,CASSSLNYLTEAFF
TRBV29-1,TRBJ1-1,-,-,TGCAGCGCCGGTGGGGGGAACACTGAAGCTTTCTTT,CSAGGGNTEAFF
TRBV28,TRBJ1-1,-,-,TGTGCCAGCAGTGCGCCGGGTCTGAACACTGAAGCTTTCTTT,CASSAPGLNTEAFF
TRBV25-1,TRBJ2-7,-,TRBD2,TGTGCCAGCAGACGAGCGGGAGCCTACGAGCAGTACTTC,CASRRAGAYEQYF
TRBV19,TRBJ2-2,once,-,TGTGCCAGTAGTACGGGCCGGAACAGGAACACCGGGGAGCTGTTTTTT,CASSTGRNRNTGELFF
TRBV11-2,TRBJ2-3,once,-,TGTGCCAGCAGCTTACGCCGAAATACGCAGTATTTT,CASSLRRNTQYF
TRBV11-3,TRBJ2-7,once,TRBD2,TGTGCCAGCAGCCCCTCAGCGGGAGGTAACGAGCAGTACTTC,CASSPSAGGNEQYF
TRBV7-3,TRBJ2-2,once,TRBD2,TGTGCCAGCGGCACTAGCGGGGCCCCCACCGGGGAGCTGTTTTTT,CASGTSGAPTGELFF
TRBV28,TRBJ1-4,-,-,TGTGCCAGCAGTTTATGGGGGGCAGGGAATGAAAAACTGTTTTTT,CASSLWGAGNEKLFF
TRBV6-1,TRBJ2-1,-,-,TGTGCCAGCAGTGTGCGTCCTTCGACACTTTACCGGGGATACAATGAGCAGTTCTTC,CASSVRPSTLYRGYNEQFF
TRBV27,TRBJ2-3,once,-,TGTGCCAGCAGTCGCGACCCAGGGGGCACAGATACGCAGTATTTT,CASSRDPGGTDTQYF
TRBV29-1,TRBJ1-2,-,-,TGCAGCGTTGCACAGGTGAACTATGGCTACACCTTC,CSVAQVNYGYTF
TRBV28,TRBJ2-3,-,-,TGTGCCAGCAGTGGCAGGGGAGATGGGTCCCCAGATACGCAGTATTTT,CASSGRGDGSPDTQYF
TRBV28,TRBJ1-5,few,-,TGTGCCAGCAGTCCCTGGGCGGGACCGGCGCCCCAGCATTTT,CASSPWAGPAPQHF
TRBV7-2,TRBJ2-3,-,TRBD2,TGTGCCAGCAGCCCAGTCGGGACTAGCGGGACCACAGATACGCAGTATTTT,CASSPVGTSGTTDTQYF
TRBV30,TRBJ1-2,-,-,TGTGCCTGGAGTTCGTCAGGGGCTGTCTATGGCTACACCTTC,CAWSSSGAVYGYTF
TRBV11-2,TRBJ2-7,-,-,TGTGCCAGCAGCTCGGTGGGCGGGAAAGGCTACGAGCAGTACTTC,CASSSVGGKGYEQYF
TRBV18,TRBJ2-4,-,-,TGTGCCAGCTCACCACCCGAGAGGGTCAAAAACATTCAGTACTTC,CASSPPERVKNIQYF
TRBV19,TRBJ1-2,-,TRBD1,TGTGCCAGTACCCCGGACAGGGGGCCTAACTATGGCTACACCTTC,CASTPDRGPNYGYTF
TRBV30,TRBJ2-3,-,TRBD2,TGTGCCTGGAGTGTACCCGGGACTAGCGGTCCTCGGGATACGCAGTATTTT,CAWSVPGTSGPRDTQYF
TRBV5-1,TRBJ2-7,-,TRBD2,TGCGCCAGCAGCTACCAGGCACTAGCGGGAGACCCCTACGAGCAGTACTTC,CASSYQALAGDPYEQYF
TRBV5-1,TRBJ2-2,once,TRBD1,TGCGCCAGCAGCTTAGGGACAGGGAGTGGCGGGGAGCTGTTTTTT,CASSLGTGSGGELFF
TRBV19,TRBJ1-1,few,-,TGTGCCAGTAGTATGCTCCGGGACACCCATGAAGCTTTCTTT,CASSMLRDTHEAFF
TRBV5-1,TRBJ2-7,-,TRBD2,TGCGCCAGCAGCATTGGGCTATCGGCGGGGGGCAGCTACGAGCAGTACTTC,CASSIGLSAGGSYEQYF
TRBV6-6,TRBJ2-1,-,TRBD2,TGTGCCAGCAGTTCAACCCTAGCGGGGAAATACAATGAGCAGTTCTTC,CASSSTLAGKYNEQFF
TRBV6-1,TRBJ2-1,few,-,TGTGCCAGCAGTGAACAGCATTACAATGAGCAGTTCTTC,CASSEQHYNEQFF
TRBV20-1,TRBJ1-2,-,TRBD1,TGCAGTGCAACGGGACAGCGAGGCTACACCTTC,CSATGQRGYTF
TRBV29-1,TRBJ2-2,-,-,TGCAGCGTTGAACATAAAGCCGGGGAGCTGTTTTTT,CSVEHKAGELFF
TRBV27,TRBJ2-7,-,TRBD2,TGTGCCAGCAGGAAAGGGACTAGCGGATTTTACGAGCAGTACTTC,CASRKGTSGFYEQYF
TRBV29-1,TRBJ1-5,-,-,TGCAGCGTTGGGTGGGGGAGCAATCAGCCCCAGCATTTT,CSVGWGSNQPQHF